One and the same sample provided the 14 T cell receptor beta chains below, sequenced in a study of T cell repertoires in cytomegalovirus infection (dated by TCRdb to about 2019). The listed sequencing device is Illumina HiSeq 1500. Starting from the raw public reads, TCRdb applied fastp trimming at Q25, assembled clones with MiXCR and retained in-frame beta chains. CDR3 protein duplicates are merged, each entry listing the most common genes and DNA. The sample profile shows some 400,000 distinct CDR3 sequences; approximately 32% of them were found once. Approximately 13% of the sample is in the top ten clones. What was sequenced was PBMCs. All receptors derive from a human donor in good health (CMV status not recorded). Some clones in this sample may be carry-over from other donors' samples.

This clonotype was counted a few times. The chain employs TRBV19 and TRBJ1-4, with D possibly TRBD1 on 5 matching bases. Germline V gene data show CDR1 as LNHDA and CDR2 as SQIVND (reference sequence). Trimming stripped 5 bases from V and 0 bases from J, with 7 bases between. This CDR3 region has 14 residues. CDR3 sequence (DNA): TGTGCCAGTAGTGTGGGGGCAACTAATGAAAAACTGTTTTTT. It is translated as CASSVGATNEKLFF.

Worth noting for this clonotype: This could be a read error, since a much larger clone is one nucleotide away. This is likely a read error, given that the CDR3 carries no conserved phenylalanine or tryptophan at its end. The chain employs TRBV12-3 or TRBV12-4 and TRBJ2-2; D is possibly TRBD2 (6 bases). This CDR3 has 14 residues. With 7 bases removed from V and 2 bases from J, the gap between germline ends came to 11 bases. The DNA of the CDR3 is TGTGCCAGCATAGGAGGGTTAAACACCGGGGAGCTGTTTTGT. The encoded protein is CASIGGLNTGELFC.

The chain couples TRBV5-1 to TRBJ1-5, with D maybe TRBD1 (5 bases). Trimming took off 4 bases at V and 0 bases at J, with 14 bases between the two ends. There are 16 residues in the CDR3. Germline V gene lookup returns CDR1 SGHRS and CDR2 YFSETQ. This CDR3 is CASSPEGPVSNQPQHF. In DNA, the CDR3 is TGCGCCAGCAGCCCGGAGGGGCCAGTTAGCAATCAGCCCCAGCATTTT.

V is TRBV2 and J is TRBJ1-1, with D perhaps matching TRBD1 (5 bases). CDR3 length equals 14 residues. From germline, CDR1 is SNHLY and CDR2 FYNNEI. Trimming shortened V by 2 bases and J by 3 bases, and 10 bases separated the two germline ends. DNA for the CDR3: TGTGCCAGCAGTGAATGGCCGGGGGACACTGAAGCTTTCTTT. Translating gives CASSEWPGDTEAFF.

The CDR3 region is CSARDLGQGPYEQYF. CDR3 sequence (DNA): TGCAGTGCTAGAGATCTGGGACAGGGGCCCTACGAGCAGTACTTC. J is TRBJ2-7 and V is TRBV20-1, with TRBD1 matching 10 bases. The trim removed 0 bases at V and 2 bases at J, leaving 4 bases unmatched. The CDR3 is made up of 15 amino acids. The germline V gene has CDR1 DFQATT and CDR2 SNEGSKA (reference sequence).

This clonotype was detected once. The rearrangement links TRBV10-3 to TRBJ2-5, with D perhaps TRBD1 (6 bases). Trimming removed 10 bases from V and 3 bases from J, with 15 bases in between. Germline V gene sequence: CDR1 ENHRY, CDR2 SYGVKD. CDR3 length: 13 residues. The CDR3 protein is CATQTRTEETQYF. The CDR3 nucleotides are TGTGCCACCCAAACGCGGACAGAAGAGACCCAGTACTTC.

The chain has TRBV5-8 and TRBJ2-5; 9 nucleotides line up with TRBD1. The germline V gene has CDR1 SGHTS and CDR2 YDEGEE. The junction had 4 bases not matched to a gene; V was cut back by 4 bases and J by 0 bases. CDR3 length: 15 residues. The CDR3 loop is CASSGRDRDQETQYF. The CDR3 DNA is TGTGCCAGCAGCGGCCGGGACAGGGACCAAGAGACCCAGTACTTC.

This clonotype was recorded a few times. This chain uses TRBV7-9 with TRBJ2-5, with 12 bases matching TRBD2. The CDR3 contains 16 residues. The J segment lost 5 bases and the V segment lost 3 bases, leaving 7 bases of the junction unmatched. The germline V gene has CDR1 SEHNR and CDR2 FQNEAQ (reference sequence). CDR3 sequence (DNA): TGTGCCAGCAGCTTCCTTGCCGGGACTAGCGGGGAGACCCAGTACTTC. It encodes CASSFLAGTSGETQYF.

CDR3 bases: TGTGCCAGCAGCCGGACCCTCAGGGGCCCCCAAGAGACCCAGTACTTC. Translated: CASSRTLRGPQETQYF. The J gene is TRBJ2-5, the V gene TRBV14; perhaps TRBD1 as D (6 bases). This CDR3 is 16 amino acids long. Trimming pared 4 bases from V and 1 base from J, leaving 16 bases between. Germline loops: CDR1 SGHDN, CDR2 FVKESK.

The CDR3 here is CASSLAGTVRGYTF. In DNA, the CDR3 is TGTGCCAGTAGTTTGGCAGGGACCGTTCGGGGCTACACCTTC. This chain joins TRBV19 and TRBJ1-2; D may be TRBD1 (5 bases). The CDR3 loop spans 14 amino acids. Germline loops: CDR1 LNHDA, CDR2 SQIVND (reference sequence). V was trimmed by 5 bases and J by 8 bases, leaving 18 bases between them. Combining the CDR3 with reference TRBV19 and TRBJ1-2 gives the whole variable domain DGGITQSPKYLFRKEGQNVTLSCEQNLNHDAMYWYRQDPGQGLRLIYYSQIVNDFQKGDIAEGYSVSREKKESFPLTVTSAQKNPTAFYLCASSLAGTVRGYTFGSGTRLTVV.

This clonotype appeared a few times. The rearrangement joins TRBV6-2 or TRBV6-3 to TRBJ1-1, with D uncertain. Germline CDR1 is MNHEY and CDR2 is SVGEGT. The CDR3 is made up of 12 amino acids. Trimming took off 2 bases at V and 5 bases at J, with 6 bases between the two ends. The CDR3 protein is CASSYVGTEAFF. Here the CDR3 DNA reads TGTGCCAGCAGTTACGTAGGGACTGAAGCTTTCTTT.

V and J are TRBV6-1 and TRBJ1-5; the D gene is possibly TRBD1 (5 bases). Between the trimmed V and J ends, which lost 7 bases and 1 base, there was a span of 11 bases. From germline, CDR1 is MNHNS and CDR2 SASEGT. The CDR3 is 14 residues long. CDR3 sequence (DNA): TGTGCCAGCACCAAGGGGCAGAGCAATCAGCCCCAGCATTTT. Encoded protein: CASTKGQSNQPQHF.

The CDR3 here is CASSQMRNEQFF. The DNA of the CDR3 is TGTGCCAGCAGCCAAATGAGGAATGAGCAGTTCTTC. The chain recombines TRBV3-1 with TRBJ2-1, with unresolved D. Germline values: CDR1 LGHDT, CDR2 YNNKEL (reference sequence). This CDR3 comprises 12 residues. V was pared by 2 bases and J by 7 bases, with 6 bases between.

V usage is TRBV5-6 and J usage is TRBJ1-3; D remains ambiguous. The V gene lost 6 bases and the J gene lost 2 bases, with 9 bases spanning the gap. This CDR3 region has 13 residues. Germline values: CDR1 SGHDT, CDR2 YYEEEE. CDR3 bases: TGTGCCAGCACCCGTAGAGCTGGAAACACCATATATTTT. Its translation: CASTRRAGNTIYF.